This T cell receptor beta chain comes out of a study of T cell clonotyping in hematopoietic cell transplantation. Study as a whole: Pretransplant recipient samples were taken after cytoreduction. Findings and caveats of the study: Broader posttransplant TCR repertoire diversity was predicted by graft donor and pretransplant recipient Inverse Simpson Index values. Cells were unsorted, so CD4 and CD8 contributions were not separated.

Here immunoSEQ multiplex PCR was the method, and the copy in TCRdb shows in-frame clones only, minus some. This repertoire shows some 30,000 clones, 60% to 85% found once; its top ten account for 5.5% to 8%. A word on this clone: Its antigen remains unknown.

Time point indicated: recipient sample about 28 days before transplant, after cytoreduction. Recipient blood drawn about 28 days pretransplant and days 30, 100, 180 after. V lost 6 bases to trimming and J lost 6 bases, with 7 bases between them. This CDR3 is 11 amino acids long. The V gene's germline CDR1 is MNHEY and CDR2 SVGAGI. This clonotype was obtained from a woman aged 25 to 39 with chronic myeloid leukemia. Some clones in this sample may be carry-over from other donors' samples. The sequencing here drew on peripheral blood mononuclear cells, taken before stem cell transplant. The chain has TRBV6-5 and TRBJ2-3; D unresolved. The CDR3 region has the DNA TGTGCCAGCAGGGCGAGGGATACGCAGTATTTT. It encodes CASRARDTQYF.